Given below is one TCR beta chain in context. These data are taken from a study of blood T cell repertoires in COVID-19. Study overall: Samples taken during acute and convalescent COVID-19 were collected in the United States, Italy and Spain. Sources were T cells, B-cell-depleted T cells, or PBMCs; the material itself was cDNA or gDNA.

Germline CDR1 and CDR2: SGHRS and YFSETQ. The V and J ends lost 0 bases and 7 bases, in that order; junction bases with no gene match: 6. The CDR3 runs 15 residues. In the original workflow: Nucleated cell counts were estimated from reference gene primer amplification. Assay: immunoSEQ multiplex PCR; the TCRdb copy retains only in-frame clones and omits some. V and J calls and clone size are those listed in that table; D and trimming were worked out from the DNA. This table holds over 65,000 clones, 86% found once. The chain recombines TRBV5-1 with TRBJ2-2; 7 bases line up with TRBD2. The clonotype comes from a man aged 50-59 years with active or convalescent COVID-19. Sequencing was done on a sample of peripheral blood. In DNA, the CDR3 is TGCGCCAGCAGCTTGGTAGCTAGCGGAGGCGGGGAGCTGTTTTTT. It encodes CASSLVASGGGELFF. The whole variable domain, filled in from reference TRBV5-1 and TRBJ2-2, reads KAGVTQTPRYLIKTRGQQVTLSCSPISGHRSVSWYQQTPGQGLQFLFEYFSETQRNKGNFPGRFSGRQFSNSRSEMNVSTLELGDSALYLCASSLVASGGGELFFGEGSRLTVL.